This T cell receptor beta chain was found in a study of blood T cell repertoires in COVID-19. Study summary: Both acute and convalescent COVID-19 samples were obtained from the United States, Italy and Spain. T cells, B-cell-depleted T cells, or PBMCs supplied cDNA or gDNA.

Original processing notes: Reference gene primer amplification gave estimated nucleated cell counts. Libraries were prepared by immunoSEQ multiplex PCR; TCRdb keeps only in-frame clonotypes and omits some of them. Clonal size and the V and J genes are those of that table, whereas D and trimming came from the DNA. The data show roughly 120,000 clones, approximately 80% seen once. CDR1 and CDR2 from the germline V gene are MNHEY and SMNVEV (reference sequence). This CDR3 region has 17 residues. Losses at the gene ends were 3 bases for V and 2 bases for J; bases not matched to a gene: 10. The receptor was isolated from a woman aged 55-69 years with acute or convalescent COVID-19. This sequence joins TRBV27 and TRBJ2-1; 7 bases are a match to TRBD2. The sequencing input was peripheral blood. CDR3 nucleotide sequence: TGTGCCAGCAGTTTGGGAACGACTAGCCTACCCTACAATGAGCAGTTCTTC. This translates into CASSLGTTSLPYNEQFF.